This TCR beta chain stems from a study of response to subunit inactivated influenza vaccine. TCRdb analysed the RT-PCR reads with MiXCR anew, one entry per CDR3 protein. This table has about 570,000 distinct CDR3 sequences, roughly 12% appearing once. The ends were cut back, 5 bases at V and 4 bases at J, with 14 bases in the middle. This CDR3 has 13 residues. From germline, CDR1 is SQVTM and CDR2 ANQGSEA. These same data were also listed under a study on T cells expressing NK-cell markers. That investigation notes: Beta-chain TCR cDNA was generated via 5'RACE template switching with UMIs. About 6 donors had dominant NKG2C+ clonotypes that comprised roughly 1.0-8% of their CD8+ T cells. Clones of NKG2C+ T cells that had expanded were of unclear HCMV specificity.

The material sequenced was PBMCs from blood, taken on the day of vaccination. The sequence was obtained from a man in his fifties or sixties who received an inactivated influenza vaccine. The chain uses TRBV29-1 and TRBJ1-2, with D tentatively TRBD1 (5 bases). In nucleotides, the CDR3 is TGCAGCGTTTACCGGGACCGGGTCTATGGCTACACCTTC. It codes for CSVYRDRVYGYTF.